The T cell receptor beta chain described here comes from a study of T cells in Graves' hyperthyroidism and ophthalmopathy. TCR beta CDR3 region amplification was performed from RNA transcripts. First-round RT-PCR with HTBI primers amplified the TCR CDR3 region. TCRdb reprocessed the multiplex PCR reads via MiXCR and lists one record per CDR3 protein. Of about 640,000 distinct CDR3 sequences detected, roughly 20% appear once; the ten largest clones hold more than 30%. Ophthalmopathy cases met thresholds of Clinical Activity Score at least 3, NOSPECS grade at least 4 and duration under 3 months. The sample was blood. The sequence derives from a man younger than 45 with Graves' ophthalmopathy.

CDR3 in amino acids: CASGDRALNQPQHF. The CDR3 DNA reads as TGTGCCAGCGGAGACAGGGCTCTTAATCAGCCCCAGCATTTT. The V call is TRBV27, the J call TRBJ1-5; 7 positions match TRBD1. Germline V gene lookup returns CDR1 MNHEY and CDR2 SMNVEV (reference sequence). V lost 8 bases, J lost 4 bases, and 8 bases stayed unmatched. The CDR3 sequence is 14 residues long.